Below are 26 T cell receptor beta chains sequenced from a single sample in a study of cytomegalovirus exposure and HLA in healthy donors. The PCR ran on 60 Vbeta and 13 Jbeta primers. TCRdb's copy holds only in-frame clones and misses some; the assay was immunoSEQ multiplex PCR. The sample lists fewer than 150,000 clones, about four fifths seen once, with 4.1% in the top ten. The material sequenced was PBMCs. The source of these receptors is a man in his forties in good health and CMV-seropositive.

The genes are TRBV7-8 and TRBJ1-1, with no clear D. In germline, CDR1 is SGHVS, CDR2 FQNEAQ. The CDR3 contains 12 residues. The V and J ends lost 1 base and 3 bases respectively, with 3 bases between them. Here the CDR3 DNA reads TGTGCCAGCAGCTTAGTCGACACTGAAGCTTTCTTT. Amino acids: CASSLVDTEAFF.

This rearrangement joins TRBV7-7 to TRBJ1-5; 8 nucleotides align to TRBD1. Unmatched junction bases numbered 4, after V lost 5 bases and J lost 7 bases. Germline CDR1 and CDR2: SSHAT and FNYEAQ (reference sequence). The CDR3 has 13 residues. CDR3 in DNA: TGTGCCAGCAGCGTAGACAGGGGACAGCCCCAGCATTTT. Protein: CASSVDRGQPQHF.

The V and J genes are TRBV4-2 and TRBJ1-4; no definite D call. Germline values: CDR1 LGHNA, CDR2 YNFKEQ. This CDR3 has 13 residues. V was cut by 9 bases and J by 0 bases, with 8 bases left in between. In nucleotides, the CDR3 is TGTGCCAGTTTATCTGCAACTAATGAAAAACTGTTTTTT. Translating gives CASLSATNEKLFF.

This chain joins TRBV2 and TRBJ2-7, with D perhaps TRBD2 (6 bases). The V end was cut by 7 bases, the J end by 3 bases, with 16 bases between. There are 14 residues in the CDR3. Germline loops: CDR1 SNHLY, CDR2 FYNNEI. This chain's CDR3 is CASIPEGLRYEQYF. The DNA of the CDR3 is TGTGCCAGCATACCAGAGGGACTGCGCTACGAGCAGTACTTC. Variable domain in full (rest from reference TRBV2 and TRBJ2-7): EPEVTQTPSHQVTQMGQEVILRCVPISNHLYFYWYRQILGQKVEFLVSFYNNEISEKSEIFDDQFSVERPDGSNFTLKIRSTKLEDSAMYFCASIPEGLRYEQYFGPGTRLTVT.

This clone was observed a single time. CDR3 bases: TGTGCCAGCAGTGTAACAGGAGATAATTCACCCCTCCACTTT. Its protein product is CASSVTGDNSPLHF. The rearrangement joins TRBV6-1 to TRBJ1-6, with D perhaps TRBD1 (5 bases). Deletions cut 4 bases from V and 5 bases from J, with 9 bases between. CDR3 length equals 14 residues. Germline V gene lookup returns CDR1 MNHNS and CDR2 SASEGT.

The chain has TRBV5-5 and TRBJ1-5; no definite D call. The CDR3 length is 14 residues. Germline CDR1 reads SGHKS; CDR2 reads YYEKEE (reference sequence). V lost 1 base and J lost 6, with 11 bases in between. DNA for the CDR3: TGTGCCAGCAGCTTGTCCGAGGGTTTTCAGCCCCAGCATTTT. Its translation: CASSLSEGFQPQHF.

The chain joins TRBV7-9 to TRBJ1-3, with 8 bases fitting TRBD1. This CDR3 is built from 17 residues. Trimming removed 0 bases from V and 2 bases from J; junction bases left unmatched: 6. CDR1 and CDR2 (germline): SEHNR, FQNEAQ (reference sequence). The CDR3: CASSLASGQGTGNTIYF. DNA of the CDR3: TGTGCCAGCAGCTTAGCCTCCGGACAGGGCACTGGAAACACCATATATTTT.

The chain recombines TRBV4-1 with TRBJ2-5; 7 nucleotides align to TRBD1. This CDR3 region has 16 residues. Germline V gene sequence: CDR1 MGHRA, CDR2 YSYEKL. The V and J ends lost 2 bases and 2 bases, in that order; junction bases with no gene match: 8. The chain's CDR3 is CASSQLQGVPQETQYF. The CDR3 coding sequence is TGCGCCAGCAGCCAACTTCAGGGGGTACCACAAGAGACCCAGTACTTC.

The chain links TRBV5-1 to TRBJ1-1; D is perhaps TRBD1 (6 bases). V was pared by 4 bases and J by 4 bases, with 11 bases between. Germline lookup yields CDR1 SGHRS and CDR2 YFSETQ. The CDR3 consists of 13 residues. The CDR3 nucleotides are TGCGCCAGCAGCGCTAGGGGGATCACTGAAGCTTTCTTT. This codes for CASSARGITEAFF.

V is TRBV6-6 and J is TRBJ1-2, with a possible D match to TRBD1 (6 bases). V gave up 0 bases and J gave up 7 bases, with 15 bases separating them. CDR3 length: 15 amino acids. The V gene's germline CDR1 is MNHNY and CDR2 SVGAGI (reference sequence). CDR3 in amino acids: CASSYSQGHLGGYTF. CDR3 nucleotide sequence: TGTGCCAGCAGTTACTCCCAGGGACATTTAGGTGGCTACACCTTC.

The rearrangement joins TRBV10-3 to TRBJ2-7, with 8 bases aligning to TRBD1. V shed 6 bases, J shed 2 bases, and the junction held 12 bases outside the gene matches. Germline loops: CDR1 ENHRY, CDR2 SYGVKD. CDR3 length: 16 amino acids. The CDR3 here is CAIREDTGTGAYEQYF. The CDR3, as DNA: TGTGCCATCAGAGAAGATACCGGGACAGGCGCCTACGAGCAGTACTTC.

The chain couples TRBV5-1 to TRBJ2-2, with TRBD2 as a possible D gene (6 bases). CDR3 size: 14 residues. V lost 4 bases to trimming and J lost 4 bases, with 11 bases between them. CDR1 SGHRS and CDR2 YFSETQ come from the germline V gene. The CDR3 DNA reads TGCGCCAGCAGCCCCGGGACTTCCACCGGGGAGCTGTTTTTT. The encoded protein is CASSPGTSTGELFF.

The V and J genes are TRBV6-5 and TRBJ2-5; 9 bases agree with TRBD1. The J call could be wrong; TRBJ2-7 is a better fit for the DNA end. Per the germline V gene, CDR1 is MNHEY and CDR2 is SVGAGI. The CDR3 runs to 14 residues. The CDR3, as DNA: TGTGCCAGCAGCCGGGACAGGGCTTCCTACGAGCAGTACTTC. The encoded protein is CASSRDRASYEQYF.

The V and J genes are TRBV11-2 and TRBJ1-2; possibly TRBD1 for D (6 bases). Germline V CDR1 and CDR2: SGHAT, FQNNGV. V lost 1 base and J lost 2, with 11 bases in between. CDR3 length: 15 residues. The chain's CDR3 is CASSLGGTTNYGYTF. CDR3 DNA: TGTGCCAGCAGCTTAGGAGGGACAACAAACTATGGCTACACCTTC.

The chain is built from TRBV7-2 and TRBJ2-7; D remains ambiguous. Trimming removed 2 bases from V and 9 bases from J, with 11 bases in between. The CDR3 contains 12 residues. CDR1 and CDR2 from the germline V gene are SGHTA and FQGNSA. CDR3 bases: TGTGCCAGCAGCTTAATGGGCCTCGGGCAGTACTTC. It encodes CASSLMGLGQYF. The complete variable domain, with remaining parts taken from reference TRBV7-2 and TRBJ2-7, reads GAGVSQSPSNKVTEKGKDVELRCDPISGHTALYWYRQSLGQGLEFLIYFQGNSAPDKSGLPSDRFSAERTGGSVSTLTIQRTQQEDSAVYLCASSLMGLGQYFGPGTRLTVT.

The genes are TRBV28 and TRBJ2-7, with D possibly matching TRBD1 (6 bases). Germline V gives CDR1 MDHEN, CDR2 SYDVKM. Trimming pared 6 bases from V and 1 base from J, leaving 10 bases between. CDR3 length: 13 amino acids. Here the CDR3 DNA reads TGTGCCAGCAGCACAGGACAGTCCTACGAGCAGTACTTC. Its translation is CASSTGQSYEQYF. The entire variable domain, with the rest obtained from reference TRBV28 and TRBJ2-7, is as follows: DVKVTQSSRYLVKRTGEKVFLECVQDMDHENMFWYRQDPGLGLRLIYFSYDVKMKEKGDIPEGYSVSREKKERFSLILESASTNQTSMYLCASSTGQSYEQYFGPGTRLTVT.

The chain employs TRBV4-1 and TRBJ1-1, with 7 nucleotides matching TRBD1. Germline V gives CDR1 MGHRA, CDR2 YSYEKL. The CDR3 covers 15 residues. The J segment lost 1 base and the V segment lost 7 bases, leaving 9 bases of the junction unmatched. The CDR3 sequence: CASTPGGPPNTEAFF. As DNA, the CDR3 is TGCGCCAGCACCCCAGGGGGGCCTCCGAACACTGAAGCTTTCTTT.

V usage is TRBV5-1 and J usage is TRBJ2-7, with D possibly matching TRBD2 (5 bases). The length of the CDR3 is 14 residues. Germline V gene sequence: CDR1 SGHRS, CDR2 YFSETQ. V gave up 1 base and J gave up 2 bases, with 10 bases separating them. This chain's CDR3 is CASSLYTGTYEQYF. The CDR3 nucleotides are TGCGCCAGCAGCTTGTATACCGGGACCTACGAGCAGTACTTC.

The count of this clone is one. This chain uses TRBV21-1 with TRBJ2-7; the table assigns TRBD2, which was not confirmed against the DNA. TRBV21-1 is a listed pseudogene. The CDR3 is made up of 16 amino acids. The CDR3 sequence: CASSKEFERESHEQYF. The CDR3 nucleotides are TGTGCCAGCAGCAAAGAGTTTGAGCGGGAGAGCCACGAGCAGTACTTC.

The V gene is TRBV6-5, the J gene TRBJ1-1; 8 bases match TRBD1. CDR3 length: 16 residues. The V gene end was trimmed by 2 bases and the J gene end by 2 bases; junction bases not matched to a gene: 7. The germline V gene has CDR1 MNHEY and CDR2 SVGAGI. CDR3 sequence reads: CASSYGQGRGNTEAFF. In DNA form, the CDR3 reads TGTGCCAGCAGTTACGGACAGGGACGGGGCAACACTGAAGCTTTCTTT.

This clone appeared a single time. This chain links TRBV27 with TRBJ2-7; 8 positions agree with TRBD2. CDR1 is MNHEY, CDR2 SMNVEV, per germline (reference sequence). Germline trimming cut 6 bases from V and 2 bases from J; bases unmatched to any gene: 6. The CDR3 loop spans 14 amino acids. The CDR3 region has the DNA TGTGCCAGCAGCACCGGGACTAGACCCTACGAGCAGTACTTC. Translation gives CASSTGTRPYEQYF.

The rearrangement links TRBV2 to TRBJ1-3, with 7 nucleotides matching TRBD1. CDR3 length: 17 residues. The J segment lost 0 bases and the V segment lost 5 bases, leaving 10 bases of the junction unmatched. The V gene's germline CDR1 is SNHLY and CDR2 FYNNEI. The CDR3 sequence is CASSRRATGSSGNTIYF. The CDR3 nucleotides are TGTGCCAGCAGTCGCCGAGCGACAGGGAGCTCTGGAAACACCATATATTTT.

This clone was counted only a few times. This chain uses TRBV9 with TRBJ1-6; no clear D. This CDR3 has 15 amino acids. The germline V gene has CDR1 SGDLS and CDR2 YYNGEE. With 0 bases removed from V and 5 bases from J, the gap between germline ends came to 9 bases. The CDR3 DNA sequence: TGTGCCAGCAGCGTAGACGGAGCTGATAATTCACCCCTCCACTTT. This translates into CASSVDGADNSPLHF.

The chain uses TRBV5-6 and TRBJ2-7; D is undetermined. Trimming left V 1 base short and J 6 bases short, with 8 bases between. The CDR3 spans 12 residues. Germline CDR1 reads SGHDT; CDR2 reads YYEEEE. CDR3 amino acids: CASSLIVGEQYF. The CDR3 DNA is TGTGCCAGCAGCTTGATCGTCGGCGAGCAGTACTTC.

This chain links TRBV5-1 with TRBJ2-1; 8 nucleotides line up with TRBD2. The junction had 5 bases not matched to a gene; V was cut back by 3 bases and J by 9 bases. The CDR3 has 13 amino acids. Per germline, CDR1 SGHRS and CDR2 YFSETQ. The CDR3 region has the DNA TGCGCCAGCAGCTGGACTAGCCTCGGTGAGCAGTTCTTC. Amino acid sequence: CASSWTSLGEQFF.

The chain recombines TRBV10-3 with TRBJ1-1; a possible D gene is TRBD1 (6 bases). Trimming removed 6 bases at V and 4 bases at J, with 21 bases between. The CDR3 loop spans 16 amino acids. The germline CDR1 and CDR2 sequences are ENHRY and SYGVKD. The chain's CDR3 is CAISKTSPTGPTEAFF. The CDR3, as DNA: TGTGCCATCAGCAAAACCTCCCCAACAGGGCCCACTGAAGCTTTCTTT.